The 14 T cell receptor beta chains below were found in one sample sequenced in a study of T cell responses to AZD1222 COVID-19 vaccine. Clones were read by immunoSEQ multiplex PCR, and TCRdb kept only the in-frame ones, dropping some. The sample holds 150,000 or so clones, 90% seen once. The sequencing used peripheral blood, collected 28 days after the second dose of the MenACWY control vaccine. The receptor set was obtained from an adult who received the MenACWY meningococcal vaccine as a control.

This clone was recorded once. The CDR3 coding sequence is TGTGCCAGCAGTTACGGGGGACAAGGTACCAACGAGCAGTACTTC. Translating it yields CASSYGGQGTNEQYF. The chain is built from TRBV6-2 or TRBV6-3 and TRBJ2-7, with D perhaps TRBD1 (6 bases). Trimming left V 2 bases short and J 5 bases short, with 16 bases between. Per germline, CDR1 MNHEY and CDR2 SVGEGT. The CDR3 runs to 15 residues.

This rearrangement joins TRBV27 to TRBJ2-7, with D possibly matching TRBD2 (6 bases). Germline V gene sequence: CDR1 MNHEY, CDR2 SMNVEV (reference sequence). V lost 5 bases and J lost 9, with 20 bases in between. There are 14 residues in the CDR3. CDR3 sequence (DNA): TGTGCCAGCAGTCACCCCGGGACTGCTTTAGGGCAGTACTTC. This translates into CASSHPGTALGQYF.

This clone has just a few counts. The rearrangement links TRBV6-2 or TRBV6-3 to TRBJ1-1, with D hard to call. CDR1 MNHEY and CDR2 SVGEGT come from the germline V gene. V shed 2 bases and J shed 4 bases, with 5 bases lying between them. CDR3 length: 12 amino acids. CDR3 residues: CASSYGGTEAFF. As DNA, the CDR3 is TGTGCCAGCAGTTACGGAGGCACTGAAGCTTTCTTT.

This chain uses TRBV27 with TRBJ2-7; TRBD2 matches 7 bases. CDR1 MNHEY and CDR2 SMNVEV come from the germline V gene (reference sequence). V was clipped by 3 bases and J by 3 bases; unmatched bases: 5. The CDR3 totals 14 residues. The CDR3 protein is CASSFNPGGYEQYF. DNA for the CDR3: TGTGCCAGCAGTTTTAACCCGGGGGGCTACGAGCAGTACTTC.

This clone turned up a few times. The V gene is TRBV30, the J gene TRBJ1-1, with 9 nucleotides matching TRBD1. CDR1 and CDR2 (germline): GTSNPN, SVGIG (reference sequence). The J segment lost 8 bases and the V segment lost 4 bases, leaving 5 bases of the junction unmatched. The CDR3 has 12 residues. Here the CDR3 reads CAWTSGTGEAFF. The CDR3 coding sequence is TGTGCCTGGACTTCGGGGACAGGGGAAGCTTTCTTT.

This sequence joins TRBV6-5 and TRBJ1-3; 8 bases line up with TRBD1. From germline, CDR1 is MNHEY and CDR2 SVGAGI. V trimming: 8 bases; J trimming: 4 bases; junction bases outside the gene matches: 7. This CDR3 is built from 14 residues. The CDR3 coding sequence is TGTGCCAGCGCGGCGACAGGGGAAGGAAACACCATATATTTT. This sequence encodes CASAATGEGNTIYF.

CDR3: CASSQGQNNSPLHF. DNA of the CDR3: TGCGCCAGCAGCCAAGGGCAGAATAATTCACCCCTCCACTTT. The rearrangement uses TRBV4-1 and TRBJ1-6; D call uncertain. CDR1 MGHRA and CDR2 YSYEKL come from the germline V gene. The CDR3 totals 14 residues. V lost 1 base, J lost 5 bases, and 6 bases lay in between.

This sequence joins TRBV11-3 and TRBJ2-1, with D hard to call. CDR1 is SGHNT, CDR2 YENEEA, per germline. This CDR3 contains 13 residues. Deletions cut 1 base from V and 8 bases from J, with 9 bases between. The CDR3 loop reads CASSLVWTDEQFF. CDR3 DNA sequence: TGTGCCAGCAGCTTAGTATGGACCGATGAGCAGTTCTTC.

The chain joins TRBV19 to TRBJ1-2; D gene uncertain. V dropped 5 bases and J dropped 4 bases, with 11 bases sitting between them. The CDR3 is made up of 13 amino acids. CDR1 LNHDA and CDR2 SQIVND come from the germline V gene (reference sequence). The DNA of the CDR3 is TGTGCCAGTAGTGCCTCCGAAGTCTATGGCTACACCTTC. Residues: CASSASEVYGYTF.

The chain links TRBV29-1 to TRBJ1-1; D gene uncertain. The CDR3 sequence is 14 residues long. From germline, CDR1 is SQVTM and CDR2 ANQGSEA. V was trimmed by 0 bases and J by 2 bases, leaving 10 bases between them. CDR3 residues: CSVEDPDRNTEAFF. In nucleotides, the CDR3 is TGCAGCGTTGAAGACCCGGACCGAAACACTGAAGCTTTCTTT.

This chain links TRBV9 with TRBJ2-1, with a weak D call TRBD2 (5 bases). Trimming stripped 0 bases from V and 4 bases from J, with 11 bases between. This CDR3 is 15 amino acids long. Germline V gives CDR1 SGDLS, CDR2 YYNGEE. The CDR3 nucleotides are TGTGCCAGCAGCGTAGACAGCGGATATTACAATGAGCAGTTCTTC. It yields the protein CASSVDSGYYNEQFF.

The V gene is TRBV12-3 or TRBV12-4, the J gene TRBJ2-2; no clear D. The CDR3 loop spans 11 amino acids. V was clipped by 8 bases and J by 8 bases, with 9 bases between them. CDR3 sequence reads: CASGPGGELFF. CDR3 nucleotides: TGTGCCAGCGGTCCCGGGGGGGAGCTGTTTTTT.

The gene calls are TRBV30 and TRBJ2-7; TRBD1 matches at 9 bases. V gave up 4 bases and J gave up 2 bases; unmatched junction bases: 9. Germline V lookup: CDR1 GTSNPN, CDR2 SVGIG (reference sequence). The CDR3 spans 15 residues. The CDR3 loop reads CAWNVQGQGAYEQYF. The CDR3 DNA reads TGTGCCTGGAATGTTCAGGGACAGGGTGCCTACGAGCAGTACTTC. Based on the CDR3 plus reference TRBV30 and TRBJ2-7, the full variable domain is SQTIHQWPATLVQPVGSPLSLECTVEGTSNPNLYWYRQAAGRGLQLLFYSVGIGQISSEVPQNLSASRPQDRQFILSSKKLLLSDSGFYLCAWNVQGQGAYEQYFGPGTRLTVT.

The V gene is TRBV6-6, the J gene TRBJ1-4; no clear D. The CDR3 spans 13 residues. Deletions cut 0 bases from V and 8 bases from J, with 7 bases between. The germline CDR1 and CDR2 sequences are MNHNY and SVGAGI (reference sequence). The CDR3 protein is CASSYSSLEKLFF. The CDR3, as DNA: TGTGCCAGCAGTTACTCGAGTCTAGAAAAACTGTTTTTT.